These 28 T cell receptor beta chains came from one sample sequenced in a study of control samples from healthy donors and cancer patients. Method: immunoSEQ multiplex PCR; TCRdb's copy keeps in-frame clones and lacks some. The table shows around 120,000 clones, with 88% occurring only once. Sequencing input: blood. The source is a woman between 65 and 79 years old in good health.

The chain recombines TRBV6-6 with TRBJ1-2; D ambiguous. V shed 6 bases and J shed 0 bases, with 14 bases lying between them. This CDR3 has 15 amino acids. Germline V gene data show CDR1 as MNHNY and CDR2 as SVGAGI (reference sequence). In nucleotides, the CDR3 is TGTGCCAGCAGACCCGGTGGCAGTTCTAACTATGGCTACACCTTC. It codes for CASRPGGSSNYGYTF.

As to this clone: Other DNA sequences from this sample encode an identical CDR3 as well. CDR3 sequence (DNA): TGTGCCAGTAGTAGACAGGGGATGAACACTGAAGCTTTCTTT. This codes for CASSRQGMNTEAFF. V is TRBV19 and J is TRBJ1-1, with TRBD1 matching over 8 bases. Germline loops: CDR1 LNHDA, CDR2 SQIVND (reference sequence). This CDR3 is 14 amino acids long. Trimming cost V 4 bases and J 0 bases; bases outside gene matches: 1.

V is TRBV4-2 and J is TRBJ1-6; possibly TRBD1 for D (5 bases). Germline values: CDR1 LGHNA, CDR2 YNFKEQ. The CDR3 has 17 residues. The V and J ends lost 6 bases and 9 bases respectively, with 24 bases between them. CDR3 sequence: CASRANEVVRASSPLHF. Here the CDR3 DNA reads TGTGCCAGCAGAGCCAATGAGGTGGTCAGGGCTTCTTCACCCCTCCACTTT.

The chain is built from TRBV29-1 and TRBJ2-3; a weak D match, TRBD2 (6 bases). Trimming left V 6 bases short and J 0 bases short, with 19 bases between. This CDR3 is built from 16 residues. CDR1 and CDR2 (germline): SQVTM, ANQGSEA. DNA of the CDR3: TGCAGCGTGATGGGGACTCTCCGTGCTAGCACAGATACGCAGTATTTT. Its translation: CSVMGTLRASTDTQYF.

This chain connects TRBV18 to TRBJ2-6, with 9 nucleotides matching TRBD1. Germline V gene sequence: CDR1 KGHSH, CDR2 LQKENI. V lost 3 bases, J lost 0 bases, and 3 bases stayed unmatched. The CDR3 covers 17 residues. This CDR3 is CASSPGQGYSGANVLTF. CDR3 in DNA: TGTGCCAGCTCACCGGGACAGGGATACTCTGGGGCCAACGTCCTGACTTTC.

The chain couples TRBV27 to TRBJ1-5, with 7 bases fitting TRBD1. V lost 4 bases and J lost 5; bases outside the gene matches: 8. The germline CDR1 and CDR2 sequences are MNHEY and SMNVEV (reference sequence). The CDR3 sequence is 15 residues long. CDR3 sequence reads: CASSSPDRRDQPQHF. The DNA of the CDR3 is TGTGCCAGCAGTTCTCCGGACAGGAGGGATCAGCCCCAGCATTTT.

This chain joins TRBV7-6 and TRBJ2-1; D is possibly TRBD1 (6 bases). The CDR3 runs to 15 residues. V shed 5 bases and J shed 9 bases, with 20 bases lying between them. CDR1 and CDR2 from the germline V gene are SGHVS and FNYEAQ. CDR3 residues: CASSHRDTIGAEQFF. CDR3 nucleotides: TGTGCCAGCAGCCACCGGGACACAATAGGGGCTGAGCAGTTCTTC.

The J gene is TRBJ1-6, the V gene TRBV2; D remains unclear. V was pared by 4 bases and J by 4 bases, with 11 bases between. Germline V gene sequence: CDR1 SNHLY, CDR2 FYNNEI. This CDR3 is 15 amino acids long. The CDR3 loop is CASSVAELYNSPLHF. As DNA, the CDR3 is TGTGCCAGCAGTGTCGCGGAACTTTATAATTCACCCCTCCACTTT.

The chain couples TRBV2 to TRBJ2-1; D possibly corresponds to TRBD2 (5 bases). Trimming took 7 bases from V and 13 from J, leaving 14 bases between them. The CDR3 extends over 11 amino acids. In germline, CDR1 is SNHLY, CDR2 FYNNEI. The CDR3: CASTGGRAQFF. DNA of the CDR3: TGTGCCAGCACCGGTGGGCGGGCACAGTTCTTC.

This rearrangement joins TRBV30 to TRBJ1-6; D unresolved. Between the trimmed V and J ends, which lost 0 bases and 7 bases, there was a span of 4 bases. The CDR3 sequence is 12 residues long. CDR1 GTSNPN and CDR2 SVGIG come from the germline V gene (reference sequence). The DNA for the CDR3 is TGTGCCTGGAGTGTAAGGAATTCACCCCTCCACTTT. As protein: CAWSVRNSPLHF.

The chain joins TRBV5-1 to TRBJ2-2; 11 nucleotides agree with TRBD2. With V trimmed by 0 bases and J by 3 bases, 7 bases remained unmatched. Germline V gives CDR1 SGHRS, CDR2 YFSETQ. The CDR3 runs to 18 residues. CDR3 protein: CASSLATLAGAYTGELFF. As DNA, the CDR3 is TGCGCCAGCAGCTTGGCCACACTAGCGGGGGCGTACACCGGGGAGCTGTTTTTT.

The CDR3 loop reads CASSLLVSYEQYF. As DNA, the CDR3 is TGTGCCAGCAGCCTTCTTGTCTCCTACGAGCAGTACTTC. V and J are TRBV6-5 and TRBJ2-7; D remains ambiguous. Germline V gene lookup returns CDR1 MNHEY and CDR2 SVGAGI. With 6 bases removed from V and 0 bases from J, the gap between germline ends came to 9 bases. This CDR3 is 13 amino acids long.

The chain has TRBV10-1 and TRBJ1-1; D ambiguous. Germline CDR1 reads WNHNN; CDR2 reads SYGVQD (reference sequence). CDR3 size: 13 residues. V shed 0 bases and J shed 4 bases, with 6 bases lying between them. The CDR3 nucleotides read TGCGCCAGCAGTGAGTCAATTGGCACTGAAGCTTTCTTT. This sequence encodes CASSESIGTEAFF.

V gene TRBV7-9 combines with J gene TRBJ1-3; D is unresolved. The V end lost 5 bases, the J end lost 1 base, and 12 bases lay between the germline ends. The length of the CDR3 is 15 residues. Looked up from germline, CDR1 is SEHNR and CDR2 is FQNEAQ (reference sequence). CDR3 in DNA: TGTGCCAGCAGCCGTTTAGGGTATTCTGGAAACACCATATATTTT. It specifies CASSRLGYSGNTIYF.

V and J are TRBV7-9 and TRBJ1-3, with D tentatively TRBD1 (6 bases). Deletions cut 3 bases from V and 4 bases from J, with 10 bases between. This CDR3 has 14 residues. Germline V CDR1 and CDR2: SEHNR, FQNEAQ (reference sequence). The CDR3 reads CASSLAGGGNTIYF. The CDR3, as DNA: TGTGCCAGCAGCTTGGCGGGGGGCGGAAACACCATATATTTT.

The genes are TRBV6-5 and TRBJ1-5; the D gene is possibly TRBD1 (5 bases). Germline CDR1 and CDR2: MNHEY and SVGAGI. There are 14 residues in the CDR3. The V and J ends lost 2 bases and 9 bases respectively, with 14 bases between them. CDR3 in DNA: TGTGCCAGCAGTTACACCCGGGACCGTTGGCCCCAGCATTTT. Translated, it gives CASSYTRDRWPQHF.

This rearrangement joins TRBV10-2 to TRBJ1-5, with 7 bases matching TRBD1. CDR1 and CDR2 (germline): WSHSY, SAAADI. The CDR3 runs 15 residues. V gave up 6 bases and J gave up 2 bases; unmatched junction bases: 7. CDR3: CASRPGGVGNQPQHF. Here the CDR3 DNA reads TGCGCCAGCAGACCAGGGGGGGTGGGCAATCAGCCCCAGCATTTT.

The chain combines TRBV27 with TRBJ1-1; perhaps TRBD1 as D (5 bases). Trimming took off 8 bases at V and 4 bases at J, with 17 bases between the two ends. Germline V gene sequence: CDR1 MNHEY, CDR2 SMNVEV (reference sequence). This CDR3 region has 14 residues. The chain's CDR3 is CASCPQGCVTEAFF. The CDR3 region has the DNA TGTGCCAGCTGCCCCCAGGGATGTGTCACTGAAGCTTTCTTT.

This clone was detected only once. The chain employs TRBV6-5 and TRBJ1-5; D gene ambiguous. Trimming stripped 7 bases from V and 2 bases from J, with 6 bases between. The CDR3 loop spans 12 amino acids. The germline V gene has CDR1 MNHEY and CDR2 SVGAGI. DNA of the CDR3: TGTGCCAGCACCGTAGGCAATCAGCCCCAGCATTTT. It is translated as CASTVGNQPQHF.

CDR3 coding DNA: TGTGCCAGCGAAGGGAGACAGGGGTCAGATACGCAGTATTTT. This gives the protein CASEGRQGSDTQYF. J is TRBJ2-3 and V is TRBV6-5; 8 nucleotides align to TRBD1. Germline V CDR1 and CDR2: MNHEY, SVGAGI. This CDR3 comprises 14 residues. V gave up 8 bases and J gave up 4 bases; unmatched junction bases: 8.

The chain couples TRBV18 to TRBJ1-2, with 10 bases fitting TRBD1. Losses at the gene ends were 4 bases for V and 6 bases for J; bases not matched to a gene: 17. Germline CDR1 reads KGHSH; CDR2 reads LQKENI. CDR3 length: 18 amino acids. In DNA form, the CDR3 reads TGTGCCAGCTCACGCAAAATGGGACAGGGGCCGGCTCTGAATGGCTACACCTTC. Translated, it gives CASSRKMGQGPALNGYTF.

This clone was seen only a few times. The V and J genes are TRBV18 and TRBJ2-7; 7 bases map to TRBD1. This CDR3 comprises 12 residues. With V trimmed by 3 bases and J by 7 bases, 3 bases remained unmatched. The V gene's germline CDR1 is KGHSH and CDR2 LQKENI. CDR3 bases: TGTGCCAGCTCACCGGGGACAGTAGAGCAGTACTTC. Translating gives CASSPGTVEQYF.

The chain employs TRBV27 and TRBJ2-7, with D possibly matching TRBD2 (5 bases). This CDR3 has 16 amino acids. CDR1 and CDR2 (germline): MNHEY, SMNVEV (reference sequence). With 0 bases removed from V and 0 bases from J, the gap between germline ends came to 12 bases. CDR3 amino acids: CASSLSVGESSYEQYF. The CDR3 DNA follows: TGTGCCAGCAGTTTATCGGTCGGGGAGAGCTCCTACGAGCAGTACTTC.

The chain recombines TRBV7-2 with TRBJ2-2, with TRBD2 as a possible D gene (6 bases). V was trimmed by 1 base and J by 4 bases, leaving 13 bases between them. The CDR3 sequence is 16 residues long. The germline gives CDR1 SGHTA, CDR2 FQGNSA. CDR3 sequence reads: CASSLDLGGSTGELFF. Written as DNA, the CDR3 is TGTGCCAGCAGCTTAGATCTGGGGGGAAGCACCGGGGAGCTGTTTTTT. Full variable domain (rest looked up from reference TRBV7-2 and TRBJ2-2): GAGVSQSPSNKVTEKGKDVELRCDPISGHTALYWYRQSLGQGLEFLIYFQGNSAPDKSGLPSDRFSAERTGGSVSTLTIQRTQQEDSAVYLCASSLDLGGSTGELFFGEGSRLTVL.

The rearrangement uses TRBV5-4 and TRBJ2-5, with D perhaps TRBD2 (6 bases). The CDR3 loop spans 14 amino acids. CDR1 is SGHNT and CDR2 is YYREEE in the germline V gene (reference sequence). V lost 4 bases and J 5 bases, leaving 15 bases between the germline ends. Here the CDR3 reads CASSTGGFEETQYF. In nucleotides, the CDR3 is TGTGCCAGCAGCACCGGAGGGTTTGAGGAGACCCAGTACTTC.

This clone was counted only a few times. The CDR3 loop is CASTPGSMNTEAFF. In nucleotides, the CDR3 is TGTGCCAGCACCCCAGGAAGCATGAACACTGAAGCTTTCTTT. The chain combines TRBV6-6 with TRBJ1-1; D call uncertain. Germline lookup yields CDR1 MNHNY and CDR2 SVGAGI (reference sequence). CDR3 length: 14 amino acids. The V end lost 7 bases, the J end lost 0 bases, and 12 bases lay between the germline ends.

This chain uses TRBV10-1 with TRBJ2-3; 8 bases are a match to TRBD1. The CDR3 sequence is 19 residues long. Trimming took 0 bases from V and 0 from J; bases not matched to a gene: 11. Germline V gene lookup returns CDR1 WNHNN and CDR2 SYGVQD (reference sequence). The chain's CDR3 is CASSESRGQVSFSTDTQYF. In DNA form, the CDR3 reads TGCGCCAGCAGTGAGTCGAGGGGACAGGTCAGCTTTAGCACAGATACGCAGTATTTT.

The chain employs TRBV11-2 and TRBJ1-1, with D possibly matching TRBD1 (5 bases). Germline V gene data show CDR1 as SGHAT and CDR2 as FQNNGV. The germline V and J ends were trimmed by 4 bases and 4 bases, with 16 bases remaining between them. The length of the CDR3 is 15 residues. CDR3 in amino acids: CASSYDSLRSTEAFF. The CDR3 DNA follows: TGTGCCAGCAGCTATGACAGTCTTCGGAGCACTGAAGCTTTCTTT.